A selection of T cell receptor beta chains follows, all from one sample in a study of memory CD4+ T cells and cytomegalovirus serostatus. Using immunoSEQ multiplex PCR, the repertoire was profiled, and TCRdb retains in-frame clones only, with some absent. The sample gives 80,000 or so clones, about 73% of which show up once; 2.6% is in the top ten. Sequenced: memory CD4+ T cells from blood. The source of these receptors is an adult in good health and CMV-seropositive. Each CDR3 is given with its conserved first and last residue. A D gene is named only where the DNA matches it firmly.

J	D	V	CDR3
TRBJ1-4	NA	TRBV29-1	CSGQRDTGGKLFF
TRBJ1-2	NA	TRBV10-3	CATSGRGNYGYTF
TRBJ2-5	TRBD1	TRBV28	CASSLFWGNQGQRAQETQYF
TRBJ1-4	NA	TRBV7-2	CASSPYTGGEKLFF
TRBJ1-5	NA	TRBV28	CASSTLNQPQHF
TRBJ1-5	TRBD1	TRBV2	CASTTDRVDQPQHF
TRBJ2-1	NA	TRBV19	CASSMSTGVGEQFF
TRBJ2-5	TRBD2	TRBV9	CASSSRLAKETQYF
TRBJ1-1	NA	TRBV6-1	CASSEWRADRNTEAFF
TRBJ1-3	TRBD1	TRBV10-2	CASTRGTGSGNTIYF
TRBJ1-1	NA	TRBV2	CASSGQGTNTEAFF
TRBJ2-2	TRBD2	TRBV2	CASNSGGNTGELFF
TRBJ2-1	NA	TRBV9	CASSVGGSVSYNEQFF
TRBJ1-3	NA	TRBV25-1	CASSEPGDSDSGNTIYF
TRBJ1-5	NA	TRBV6-1	CASGDSAQHF
TRBJ1-1	NA	TRBV6-6	CASSTGSGRKDTEAFF
TRBJ2-3	NA	TRBV2	CASRRQSTDTQYF
TRBJ2-1	TRBD2	TRBV4-3	CASSQDRGLGSNNEQLF
TRBJ2-5	NA	TRBV19	CASSIGRDQETQYF
TRBJ1-3	NA	TRBV2	CASIPGAGNTIYF
TRBJ2-3	NA	TRBV6-6	CASRSAGSTDTQYF
TRBJ2-6	NA	TRBV18	CASSDRGAAVGANVLTF
TRBJ1-4	TRBD1	TRBV18	CASSHGQGNEKLFF
TRBJ1-2	NA	TRBV30	CAWRKWGITQGGYTF
TRBJ1-5	NA	TRBV6-1	CASSERAVSGNQPQHF
TRBJ1-1	TRBD1	TRBV28	CASSLTGPNTEAFF
TRBJ2-4	NA	TRBV5-6	CASSLSGWRAKNIQYF